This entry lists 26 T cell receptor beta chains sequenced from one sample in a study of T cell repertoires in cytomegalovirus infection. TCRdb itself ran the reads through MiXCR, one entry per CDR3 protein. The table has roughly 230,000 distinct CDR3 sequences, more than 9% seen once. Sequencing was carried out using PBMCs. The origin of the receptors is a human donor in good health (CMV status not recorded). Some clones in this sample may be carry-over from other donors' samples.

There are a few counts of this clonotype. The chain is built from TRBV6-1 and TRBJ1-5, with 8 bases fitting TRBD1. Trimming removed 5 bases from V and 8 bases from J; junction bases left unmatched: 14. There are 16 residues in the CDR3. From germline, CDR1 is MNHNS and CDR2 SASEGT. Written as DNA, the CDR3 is TGTGCCAGCAGTCGCTACGCCGGGACAGGCACGGAGCCCCAGCATTTT. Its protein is CASSRYAGTGTEPQHF.

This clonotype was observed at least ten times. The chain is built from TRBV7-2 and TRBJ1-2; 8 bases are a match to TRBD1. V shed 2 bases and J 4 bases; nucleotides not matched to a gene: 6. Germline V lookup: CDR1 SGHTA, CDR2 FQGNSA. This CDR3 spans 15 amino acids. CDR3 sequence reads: CASSLQGAQVYGYTF. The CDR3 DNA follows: TGTGCCAGCAGCTTACAGGGGGCGCAGGTCTATGGCTACACCTTC.

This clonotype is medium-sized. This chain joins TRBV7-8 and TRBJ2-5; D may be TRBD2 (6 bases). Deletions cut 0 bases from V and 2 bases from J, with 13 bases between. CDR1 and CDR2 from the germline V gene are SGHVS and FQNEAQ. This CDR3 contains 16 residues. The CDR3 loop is CASSLAGGPSQETQYF. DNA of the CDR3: TGTGCCAGCAGCTTAGCGGGGGGACCGTCTCAAGAGACCCAGTACTTC.

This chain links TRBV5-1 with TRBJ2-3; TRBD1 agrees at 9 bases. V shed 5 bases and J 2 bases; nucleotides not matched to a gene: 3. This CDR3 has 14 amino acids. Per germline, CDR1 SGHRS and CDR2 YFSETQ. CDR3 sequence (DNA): TGCGCCAGCAGAGGACAGGGGTACACAGATACGCAGTATTTT. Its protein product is CASRGQGYTDTQYF.

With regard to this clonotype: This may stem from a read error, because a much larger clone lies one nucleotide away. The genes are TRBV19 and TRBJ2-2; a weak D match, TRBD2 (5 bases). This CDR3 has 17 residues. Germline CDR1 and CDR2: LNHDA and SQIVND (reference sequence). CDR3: CASSISGFGTNTGELYF. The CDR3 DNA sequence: TGTGCCAGTAGTATATCAGGCTTCGGAACGAACACCGGGGAGCTGTATTTT.

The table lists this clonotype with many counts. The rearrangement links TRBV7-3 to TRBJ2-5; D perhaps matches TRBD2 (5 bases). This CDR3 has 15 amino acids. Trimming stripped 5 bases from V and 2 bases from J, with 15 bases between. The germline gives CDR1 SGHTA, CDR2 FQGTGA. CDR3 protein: CASSRGPTGQETQYF. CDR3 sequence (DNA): TGTGCCAGCAGCCGCGGCCCCACGGGGCAAGAGACCCAGTACTTC. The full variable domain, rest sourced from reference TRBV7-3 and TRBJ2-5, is GAGVSQTPSNKVTEKGKYVELRCDPISGHTALYWYRQSLGQGPEFLIYFQGTGAADDSGLPNDRFFAVRPEGSVSTLKIQRTERGDSAVYLCASSRGPTGQETQYFGPGTRLLVL.

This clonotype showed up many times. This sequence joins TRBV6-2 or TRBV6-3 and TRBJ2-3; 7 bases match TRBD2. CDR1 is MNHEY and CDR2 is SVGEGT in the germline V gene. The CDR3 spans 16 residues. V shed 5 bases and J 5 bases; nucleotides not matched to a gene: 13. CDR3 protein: CASSLLGGGPQDTQYF. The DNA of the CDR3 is TGTGCCAGCAGTCTTTTAGGCGGGGGACCTCAAGATACGCAGTATTTT.

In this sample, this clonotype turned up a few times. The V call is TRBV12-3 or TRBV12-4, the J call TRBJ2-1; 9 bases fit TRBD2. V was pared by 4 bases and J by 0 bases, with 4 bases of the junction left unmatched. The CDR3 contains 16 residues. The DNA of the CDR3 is TGTGCCAGCAGTTCCCTTAGCGGGAGCTCCTACAATGAGCAGTTCTTC. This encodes CASSSLSGSSYNEQFF.

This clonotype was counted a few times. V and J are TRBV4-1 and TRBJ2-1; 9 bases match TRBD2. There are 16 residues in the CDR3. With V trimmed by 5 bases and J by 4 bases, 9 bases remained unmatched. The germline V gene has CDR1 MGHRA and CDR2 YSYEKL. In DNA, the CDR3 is TGCGCCAGCAGCGCCGAGGGTGCGGGAGGGTACAATGAGCAGTTCTTC. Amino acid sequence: CASSAEGAGGYNEQFF.

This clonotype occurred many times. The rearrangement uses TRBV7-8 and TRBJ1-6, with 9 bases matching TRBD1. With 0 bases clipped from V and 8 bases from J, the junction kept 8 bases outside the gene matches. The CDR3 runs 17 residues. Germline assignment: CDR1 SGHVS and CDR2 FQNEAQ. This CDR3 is CASSLAAWTGEHSPLHF. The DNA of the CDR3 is TGTGCCAGCAGCTTAGCAGCTTGGACAGGGGAACATTCACCCCTCCACTTT.

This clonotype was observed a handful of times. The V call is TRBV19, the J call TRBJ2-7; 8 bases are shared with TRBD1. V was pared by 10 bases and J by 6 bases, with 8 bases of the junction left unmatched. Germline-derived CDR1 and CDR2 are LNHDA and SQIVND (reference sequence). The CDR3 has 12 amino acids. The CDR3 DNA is TGTGCCACAGGGGGCCCGTTCGGCGAGCAGTACTTC. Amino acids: CATGGPFGEQYF.

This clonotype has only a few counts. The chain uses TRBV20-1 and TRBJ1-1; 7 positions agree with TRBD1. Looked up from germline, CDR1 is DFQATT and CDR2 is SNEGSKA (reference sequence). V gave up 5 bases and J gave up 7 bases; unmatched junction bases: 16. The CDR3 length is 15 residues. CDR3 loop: CSAPTRHRGRSEAFF. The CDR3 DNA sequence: TGCAGTGCTCCTACCCGCCACAGGGGCCGAAGTGAAGCTTTCTTT.

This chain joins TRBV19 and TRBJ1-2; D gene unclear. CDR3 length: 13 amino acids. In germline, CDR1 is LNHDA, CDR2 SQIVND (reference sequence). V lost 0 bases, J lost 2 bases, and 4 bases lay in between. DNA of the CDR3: TGTGCCAGTAGTATAGACAGGAACTATGGCTACACCTTC. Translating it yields CASSIDRNYGYTF.

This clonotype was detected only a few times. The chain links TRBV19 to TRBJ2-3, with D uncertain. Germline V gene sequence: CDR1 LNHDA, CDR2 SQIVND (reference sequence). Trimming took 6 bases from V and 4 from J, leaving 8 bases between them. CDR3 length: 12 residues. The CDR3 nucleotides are TGTGCCAGTAGAGAGAGTTCAGATACGCAGTATTTT. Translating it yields CASRESSDTQYF.

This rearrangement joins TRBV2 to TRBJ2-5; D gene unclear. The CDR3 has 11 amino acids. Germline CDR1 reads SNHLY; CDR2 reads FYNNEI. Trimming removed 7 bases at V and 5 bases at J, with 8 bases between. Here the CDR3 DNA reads TGTGCCAGCAATATGAGGGAGACCCAGTACTTC. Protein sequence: CASNMRETQYF.

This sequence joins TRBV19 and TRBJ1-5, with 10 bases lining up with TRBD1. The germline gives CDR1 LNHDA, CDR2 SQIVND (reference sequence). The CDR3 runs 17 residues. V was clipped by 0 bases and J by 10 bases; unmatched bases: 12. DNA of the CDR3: TGTGCCAGTAGTATAGATATGGGACAGGGGCCTTCGGGACCCCAGCATTTT. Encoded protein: CASSIDMGQGPSGPQHF.

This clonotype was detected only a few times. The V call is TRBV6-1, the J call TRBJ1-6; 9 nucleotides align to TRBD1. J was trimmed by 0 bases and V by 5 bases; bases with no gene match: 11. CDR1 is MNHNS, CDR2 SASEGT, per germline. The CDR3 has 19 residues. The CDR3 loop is CASSSGTGTGSSYNSPLHF. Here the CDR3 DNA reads TGTGCCAGCAGTTCGGGAACCGGGACAGGGAGCTCCTATAATTCACCCCTCCACTTT.

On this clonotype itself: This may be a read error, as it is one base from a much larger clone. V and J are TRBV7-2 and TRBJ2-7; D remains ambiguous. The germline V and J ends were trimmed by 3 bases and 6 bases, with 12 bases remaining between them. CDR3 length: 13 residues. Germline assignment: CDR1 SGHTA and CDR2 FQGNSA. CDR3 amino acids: CASSLNRGSEQYF. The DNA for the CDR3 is TGTGCCAGCAGCTTGAATCGTGGTAGCGAGCAGTACTTC.

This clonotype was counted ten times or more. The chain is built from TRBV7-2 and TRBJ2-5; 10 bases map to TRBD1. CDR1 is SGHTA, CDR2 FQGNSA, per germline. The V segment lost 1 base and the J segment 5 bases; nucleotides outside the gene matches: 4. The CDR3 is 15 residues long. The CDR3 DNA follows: TGTGCCAGCAGCTTAGGGGGACAGGGGACGGAGACCCAGTACTTC. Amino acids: CASSLGGQGTETQYF.

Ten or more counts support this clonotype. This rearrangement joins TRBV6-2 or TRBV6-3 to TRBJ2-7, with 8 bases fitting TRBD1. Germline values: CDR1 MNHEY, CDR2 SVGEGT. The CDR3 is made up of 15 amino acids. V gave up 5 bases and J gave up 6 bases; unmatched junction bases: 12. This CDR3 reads CASSQRRTGPSEQYF. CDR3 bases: TGTGCCAGCAGTCAAAGGAGGACAGGGCCCTCCGAGCAGTACTTC.

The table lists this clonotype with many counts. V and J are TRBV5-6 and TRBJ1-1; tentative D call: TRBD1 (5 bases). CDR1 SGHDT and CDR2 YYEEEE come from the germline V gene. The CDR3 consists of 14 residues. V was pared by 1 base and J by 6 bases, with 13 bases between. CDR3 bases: TGTGCCAGCAGCTTGTGGGGGAGGGACGCTGAAGCTTTCTTT. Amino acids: CASSLWGRDAEAFF.

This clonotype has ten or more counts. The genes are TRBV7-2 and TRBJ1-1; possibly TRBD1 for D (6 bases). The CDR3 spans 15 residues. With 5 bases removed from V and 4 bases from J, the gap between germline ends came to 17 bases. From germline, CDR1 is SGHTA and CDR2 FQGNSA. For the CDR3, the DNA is TGTGCCAGCAGCCCAACGGACAGAACTCGCACTGAAGCTTTCTTT. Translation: CASSPTDRTRTEAFF.

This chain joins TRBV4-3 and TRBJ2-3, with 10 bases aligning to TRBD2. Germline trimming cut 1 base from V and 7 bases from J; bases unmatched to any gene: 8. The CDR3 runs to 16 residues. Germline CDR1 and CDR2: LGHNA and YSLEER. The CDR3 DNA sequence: TGCGCCAGCAGCCAAGGACTAGCGGGCGTTTCCAATACGCAGTATTTT. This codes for CASSQGLAGVSNTQYF.

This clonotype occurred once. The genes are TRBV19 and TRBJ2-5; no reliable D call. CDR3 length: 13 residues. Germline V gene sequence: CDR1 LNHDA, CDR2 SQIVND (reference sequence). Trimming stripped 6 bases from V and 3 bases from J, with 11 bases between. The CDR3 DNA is TGTGCCAGTAGCATCGTAACCAAAGAGACCCAGTACTTC. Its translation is CASSIVTKETQYF.

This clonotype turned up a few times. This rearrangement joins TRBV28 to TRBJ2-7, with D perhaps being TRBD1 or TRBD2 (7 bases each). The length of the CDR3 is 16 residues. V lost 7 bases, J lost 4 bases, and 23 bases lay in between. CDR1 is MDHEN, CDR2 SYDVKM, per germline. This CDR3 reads CASTTQLGGDSYEQYF. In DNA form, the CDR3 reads TGTGCCAGCACCACACAATTGGGGGGGGACAGTTACGAGCAGTACTTC.

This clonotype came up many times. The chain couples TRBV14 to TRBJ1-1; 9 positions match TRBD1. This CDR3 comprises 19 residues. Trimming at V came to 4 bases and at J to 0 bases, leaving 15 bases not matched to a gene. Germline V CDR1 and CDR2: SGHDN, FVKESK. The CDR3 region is CASSPWTGVLFEMNTEAFF. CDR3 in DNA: TGTGCCAGCAGCCCTTGGACAGGGGTCCTTTTCGAAATGAACACTGAAGCTTTCTTT.